A single T cell receptor beta chain is shown here with its context. TCRdb called the PCR reads again in MiXCR, with one record for every CDR3 protein. The sample consists of more than 70,000 distinct CDR3 sequences, roughly half of them appearing once. The sample is drawn from a study of CDR3 diversity in severe acne. Germline V lookup: CDR1 DFQATT, CDR2 SNEGSKA (reference sequence). V dropped 6 bases and J dropped 3; count of bases not matched to a gene: 2. The CDR3 totals 12 residues. The clonotype originates from a male donor in good health, serving as a control. Source material: blood. This sequence joins TRBV20-1 and TRBJ2-7; 10 bases match TRBD2. The CDR3 protein is CSARTSGYEQYF. CDR3 coding DNA: TGCAGTGCCAGGACTAGCGGCTACGAGCAGTACTTC.